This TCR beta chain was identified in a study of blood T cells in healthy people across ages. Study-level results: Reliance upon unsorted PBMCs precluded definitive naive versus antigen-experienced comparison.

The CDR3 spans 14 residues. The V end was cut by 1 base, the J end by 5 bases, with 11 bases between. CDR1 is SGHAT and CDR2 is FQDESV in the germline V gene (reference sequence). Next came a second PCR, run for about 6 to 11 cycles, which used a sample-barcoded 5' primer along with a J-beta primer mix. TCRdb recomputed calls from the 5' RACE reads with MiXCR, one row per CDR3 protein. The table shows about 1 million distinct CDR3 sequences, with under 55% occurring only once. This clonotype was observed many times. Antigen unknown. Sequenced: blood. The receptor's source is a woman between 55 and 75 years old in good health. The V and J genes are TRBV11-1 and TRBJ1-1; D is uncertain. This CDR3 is CASSLGSRGTEAFF. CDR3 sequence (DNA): TGTGCCAGCAGCTTAGGGTCCCGAGGGACTGAAGCTTTCTTT.